These 19 T cell receptor beta chains originate from one sample sequenced in a study of shared clonotypes between healthy human individuals. Clones were sequenced by immunoSEQ multiplex PCR, and TCRdb holds only the in-frame ones, with some missing. The table records hundreds of thousands of clones, almost 97% of them present only once. The source material was naive CD4+ T cells sorted from blood. The subset was: CD45RA+ positively selected. The receptors were sampled from a woman aged 25 to 45 in good health.

This rearrangement joins TRBV6-6 to TRBJ1-5, with 7 nucleotides matching TRBD1. The V gene end was trimmed by 7 bases and the J gene end by 1 base; junction bases not matched to a gene: 7. The CDR3 extends over 15 amino acids. Germline V gene data show CDR1 as MNHNY and CDR2 as SVGAGI (reference sequence). The chain's CDR3 is CASTKQGLSNQPQHF. CDR3 bases: TGTGCCAGCACGAAACAGGGGTTGAGCAATCAGCCCCAGCATTTT.

This chain links TRBV7-7 with TRBJ2-3; D is perhaps TRBD1 or TRBD2 (5 bases each). Between the trimmed V and J ends, which lost 5 bases and 1 base, there was a span of 16 bases. The V gene's germline CDR1 is SSHAT and CDR2 FNYEAQ (reference sequence). The CDR3 covers 16 residues. The CDR3 reads CASSPGRGRGTDTQYF. The DNA for the CDR3 is TGTGCCAGCAGCCCAGGACGGGGCCGGGGCACAGATACGCAGTATTTT.

This clone appeared a few times. The chain joins TRBV9 to TRBJ1-2; D gene uncertain. V was shortened by 0 bases and J by 4 bases, with 7 bases between the two germline ends. The CDR3 is 13 residues long. Germline lookup yields CDR1 SGDLS and CDR2 YYNGEE. The CDR3 DNA sequence: TGTGCCAGCAGCGTAGATCCATCCTATGGCTACACCTTC. Residues: CASSVDPSYGYTF.

The V gene is TRBV6-6, the J gene TRBJ2-5; 8 positions agree with TRBD2. With V trimmed by 6 bases and J by 6 bases, 9 bases remained unmatched. Per the germline V gene, CDR1 is MNHNY and CDR2 is SVGAGI (reference sequence). This CDR3 has 14 amino acids. Written as DNA, the CDR3 is TGTGCCAGCAGCTCAACCAGCGGGAGACAGACCCAGTACTTC. Its translation: CASSSTSGRQTQYF.

The chain couples TRBV27 to TRBJ1-2; D is undetermined. Trimming took 4 bases from V and 4 from J, leaving 13 bases between them. The germline V gene encodes CDR1 MNHEY and CDR2 SMNVEV (reference sequence). The CDR3 is made up of 14 amino acids. In DNA, the CDR3 is TGTGCCAGCAGTTCACTTTGGACGAGCTATGGCTACACCTTC. Its protein product is CASSSLWTSYGYTF.

The rearrangement joins TRBV18 to TRBJ2-7; D is unresolved. CDR1 KGHSH and CDR2 LQKENI come from the germline V gene. V was clipped by 6 bases and J by 6 bases, with 12 bases between them. The CDR3 is 12 amino acids. The CDR3 sequence is CASSPVRTEQYF. CDR3 bases: TGTGCCAGCTCCCCCGTCAGGACCGAGCAGTACTTC. Drawing the rest from reference TRBV18 and TRBJ2-7, the complete variable domain is NAGVMQNPRHLVRRRGQEARLRCSPMKGHSHVYWYRQLPEEGLKFMVYLQKENIIDESGMPKERFSAEFPKEGPSILRIQQVVRGDSAAYFCASSPVRTEQYFGPGTRLTVT.

This clone was picked up one time. V usage is TRBV6-1 and J usage is TRBJ2-7, with TRBD1 matching 7 bases. V trimming: 5 bases; J trimming: 2 bases; junction bases outside the gene matches: 9. The CDR3 consists of 15 residues. Germline loops: CDR1 MNHNS, CDR2 SASEGT. CDR3 bases: TGTGCCAGCAGTAAGGGACAGCTCCTCACCTACGAGCAGTACTTC. Its protein is CASSKGQLLTYEQYF.

V usage is TRBV7-9 and J usage is TRBJ2-3, with 9 bases aligning to TRBD2. Unmatched junction bases numbered 5, after V lost 0 bases and J lost 1 base. CDR1 and CDR2 from the germline V gene are SEHNR and FQNEAQ (reference sequence). The CDR3 spans 17 residues. CDR3 loop: CASSLAAGGPGTDTQYF. CDR3 bases: TGTGCCAGCAGCTTAGCTGCGGGAGGGCCGGGCACAGATACGCAGTATTTT.

The rearrangement links TRBV19 to TRBJ1-5, with 11 bases aligning to TRBD1. CDR1 and CDR2 (germline): LNHDA, SQIVND (reference sequence). There are 15 residues in the CDR3. The V gene end was trimmed by 1 base and the J gene end by 5 bases; junction bases not matched to a gene: 1. The CDR3 sequence: CASSIGGQGDQPQHF. CDR3 bases: TGTGCCAGTAGTATAGGGGGACAGGGGGATCAGCCCCAGCATTTT.

The V call is TRBV4-2, the J call TRBJ1-4; D possibly corresponds to TRBD1 (5 bases). Trimming took off 4 bases at V and 8 bases at J, with 17 bases between the two ends. Germline V gives CDR1 LGHNA, CDR2 YNFKEQ. This CDR3 has 15 residues. The CDR3 loop reads CASSPRELRGEKLFF. For the CDR3, the DNA is TGTGCCAGCAGCCCCCGAGAGCTGCGGGGGGAAAAACTGTTTTTT.

This chain connects TRBV27 to TRBJ2-1; 10 bases line up with TRBD2. The germline V gene has CDR1 MNHEY and CDR2 SMNVEV (reference sequence). V shed 8 bases and J 10 bases; nucleotides not matched to a gene: 14. There are 15 residues in the CDR3. The CDR3, as DNA: TGTGCCAGCGGCCACCACCCGGGACTAGCGTGGGAGCAGTTCTTC. As protein: CASGHHPGLAWEQFF.

The chain has TRBV19 and TRBJ1-1, with 7 bases aligning to TRBD1. With 5 bases clipped from V and 5 bases from J, the junction kept 5 bases outside the gene matches. The CDR3 has 13 residues. Germline V lookup: CDR1 LNHDA, CDR2 SQIVND (reference sequence). CDR3 sequence reads: CASSDQGGTEAFF. CDR3 nucleotide sequence: TGTGCCAGTAGTGATCAGGGGGGGACTGAAGCTTTCTTT.

V and J are TRBV5-1 and TRBJ2-5; D is perhaps TRBD1 or TRBD2 (5 bases each). TRBJ2-7 matches the DNA end more closely, so the J call is doubtful. The germline gives CDR1 SGHRS, CDR2 YFSETQ. The CDR3 has 14 amino acids. The CDR3 loop reads CASSLVWGINEQYF. As DNA, the CDR3 is TGCGCCAGCAGCTTGGTGTGGGGGATCAACGAGCAGTACTTC.

As for this clone: The sample has other DNA sequences that encode this CDR3 too. The chain couples TRBV28 to TRBJ2-7, with 8 bases fitting TRBD1. This CDR3 is built from 13 residues. The germline gives CDR1 MDHEN, CDR2 SYDVKM. Germline trimming cut 8 bases from V and 4 bases from J; bases unmatched to any gene: 7. The CDR3 region has the DNA TGTGCCAGCCGAAGAGACAGGGGTTACGAGCAGTACTTC. Its protein is CASRRDRGYEQYF. The full variable domain, completed using reference TRBV28 and TRBJ2-7, is DVKVTQSSRYLVKRTGEKVFLECVQDMDHENMFWYRQDPGLGLRLIYFSYDVKMKEKGDIPEGYSVSREKKERFSLILESASTNQTSMYLCASRRDRGYEQYFGPGTRLTVT.

CDR3 coding DNA: TGTGCCAGCAGCACCAAACTAGCGGGAAACACCGGGGAGCTGTTTTTT. It yields the protein CASSTKLAGNTGELFF. The rearrangement uses TRBV25-1 and TRBJ2-2; 10 bases are shared with TRBD2. Germline CDR1 reads MGHDK; CDR2 reads SYGVNS. V was clipped by 6 bases and J by 2 bases; unmatched bases: 6. The CDR3 has 16 amino acids.

V usage is TRBV2 and J usage is TRBJ1-3; D is perhaps TRBD1 (5 bases). Germline-derived CDR1 and CDR2 are SNHLY and FYNNEI. The length of the CDR3 is 14 residues. The ends were cut back, 4 bases at V and 3 bases at J, with 10 bases in the middle. This CDR3 is CASSVGGDGNTIYF. Written as DNA, the CDR3 is TGTGCCAGCAGTGTTGGGGGTGATGGAAACACCATATATTTT. Full variable domain (outside the CDR3, taken from reference TRBV2 and TRBJ1-3): EPEVTQTPSHQVTQMGQEVILRCVPISNHLYFYWYRQILGQKVEFLVSFYNNEISEKSEIFDDQFSVERPDGSNFTLKIRSTKLEDSAMYFCASSVGGDGNTIYFGEGSWLTVV.

The CDR3 DNA sequence: TGTGCCAGCAGCTTACAGACACAGAACACTGAAGCTTTCTTT. Encoded protein: CASSLQTQNTEAFF. The chain has TRBV11-1 and TRBJ1-1; D is unclear. There are 14 residues in the CDR3. Trimming pared 2 bases from V and 1 base from J, leaving 8 bases between. CDR1 is SGHAT and CDR2 is FQDESV in the germline V gene (reference sequence).

This chain connects TRBV5-1 to TRBJ2-5; 7 bases map to TRBD2. CDR1 and CDR2 (germline): SGHRS, YFSETQ. Trimming removed 5 bases from V and 9 bases from J; junction bases left unmatched: 13. The CDR3 length is 14 residues. DNA for the CDR3: TGCGCCAGCAGTCCCGGGACTACCCCGATGGCCCAGTACTTC. Translating gives CASSPGTTPMAQYF.

Note on this clone: Different DNA sequences within this sample yield the same CDR3. V and J are TRBV20-1 and TRBJ2-7; D not certain. CDR3 size: 10 residues. Germline CDR1 and CDR2: DFQATT and SNEGSKA (reference sequence). Deletions cut 3 bases from V and 5 bases from J, with 5 bases between. For the CDR3, the DNA is TGCAGTGCTAGCCGAGACGAGCAGTACTTC. Its protein product is CSASRDEQYF.